This TCR beta chain was found in a study of shared clonotypes between healthy human individuals. Study findings and constraints: The naive CD4 repertoires of several donors were compared, and around 5% of clonotypes were shared. Generation probabilities were higher for clonotypes shared across all four sorted-subset donors than for unshared ones.

Sequencing was performed with immunoSEQ multiplex PCR; in TCRdb, only in-frame clones are kept and a portion is missing. The table records about a million clones, 70% to 85% of them present only once. V gave up 10 bases and J gave up 4 bases; unmatched junction bases: 4. Germline CDR1 SNHLY, CDR2 FYNNEI. This CDR3 contains 12 residues. This clone showed up just once. Antigen: not known. This clonotype was obtained from a man younger than 35 in good health. Some clones in this sample may be carry-over from other donors' samples. This rearrangement joins TRBV2 to TRBJ2-3, with TRBD2 matching 8 bases. The material sequenced was memory CD4+ T cells from PBMCs. Indicated subset: CD45RA-negative fraction. The CDR3 reads CAMGLVADTQYF. CDR3 bases: TGTGCCATGGGACTAGTGGCAGATACGCAGTATTTT.